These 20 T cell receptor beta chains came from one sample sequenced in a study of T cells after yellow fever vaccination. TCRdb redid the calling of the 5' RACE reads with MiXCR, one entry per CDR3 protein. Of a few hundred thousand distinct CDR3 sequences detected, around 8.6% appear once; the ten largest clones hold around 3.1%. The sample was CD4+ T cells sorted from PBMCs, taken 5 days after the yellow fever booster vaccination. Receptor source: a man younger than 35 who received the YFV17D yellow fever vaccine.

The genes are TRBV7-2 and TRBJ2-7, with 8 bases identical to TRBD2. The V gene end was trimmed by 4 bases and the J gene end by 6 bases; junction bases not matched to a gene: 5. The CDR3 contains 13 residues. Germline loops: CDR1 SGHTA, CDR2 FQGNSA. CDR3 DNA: TGTGCCAGCAGCTCAGGACTAGCCCTCGAGCAGTACTTC. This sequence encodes CASSSGLALEQYF. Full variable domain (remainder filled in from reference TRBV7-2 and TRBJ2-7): GAGVSQSPSNKVTEKGKDVELRCDPISGHTALYWYRQSLGQGLEFLIYFQGNSAPDKSGLPSDRFSAERTGGSVSTLTIQRTQQEDSAVYLCASSSGLALEQYFGPGTRLTVT.

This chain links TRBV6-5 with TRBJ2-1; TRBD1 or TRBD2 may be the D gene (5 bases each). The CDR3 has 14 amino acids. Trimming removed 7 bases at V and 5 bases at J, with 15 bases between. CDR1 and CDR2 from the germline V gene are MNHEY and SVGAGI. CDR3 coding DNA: TGTGCCAGCAACGAGGGGCCAACTCACAATGAGCAGTTCTTC. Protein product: CASNEGPTHNEQFF.

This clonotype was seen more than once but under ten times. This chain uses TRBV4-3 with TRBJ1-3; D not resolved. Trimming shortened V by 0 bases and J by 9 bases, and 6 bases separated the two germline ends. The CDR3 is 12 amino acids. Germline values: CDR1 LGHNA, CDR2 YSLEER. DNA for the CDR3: TGCGCCAGCAGCCAAGAGTCTCGCACCATATATTTT. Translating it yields CASSQESRTIYF.

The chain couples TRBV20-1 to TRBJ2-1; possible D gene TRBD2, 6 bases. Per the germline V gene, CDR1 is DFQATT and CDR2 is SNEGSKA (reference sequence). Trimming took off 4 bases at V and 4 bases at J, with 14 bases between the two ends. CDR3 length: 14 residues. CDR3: CSANPGLQYNEQFF. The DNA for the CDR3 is TGCAGTGCTAACCCGGGACTTCAATACAATGAGCAGTTCTTC.

The CDR3 DNA follows: TGTGCCAGCAGTTACGCAGATAGCGGATCCCAAGAGACCCAGTACTTC. This codes for CASSYADSGSQETQYF. This chain joins TRBV6-6 and TRBJ2-5, with D tentatively TRBD2 (6 bases). V was pared by 2 bases and J by 1 base, with 14 bases between. The CDR3 length is 16 residues. Per the germline V gene, CDR1 is MNHNY and CDR2 is SVGAGI (reference sequence).

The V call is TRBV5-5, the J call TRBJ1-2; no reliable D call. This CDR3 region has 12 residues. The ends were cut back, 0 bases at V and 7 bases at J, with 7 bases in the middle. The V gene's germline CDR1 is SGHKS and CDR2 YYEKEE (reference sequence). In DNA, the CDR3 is TGTGCCAGCAGCTTGGGACCGGCTGGCTACACCTTC. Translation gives CASSLGPAGYTF.

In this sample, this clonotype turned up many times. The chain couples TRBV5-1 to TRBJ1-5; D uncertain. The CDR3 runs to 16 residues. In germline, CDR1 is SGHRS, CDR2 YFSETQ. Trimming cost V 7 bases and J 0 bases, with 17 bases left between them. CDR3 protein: CASAPRPGDSNQPQHF. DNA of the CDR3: TGCGCCAGCGCCCCTCGTCCGGGTGATAGCAATCAGCCCCAGCATTTT.

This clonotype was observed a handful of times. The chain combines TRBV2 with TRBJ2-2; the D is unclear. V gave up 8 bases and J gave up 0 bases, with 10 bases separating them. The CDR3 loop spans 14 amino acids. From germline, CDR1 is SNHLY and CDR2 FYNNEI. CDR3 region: CASLETSNTGELFF. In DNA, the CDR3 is TGTGCCAGCTTAGAGACATCGAACACCGGGGAGCTGTTTTTT.

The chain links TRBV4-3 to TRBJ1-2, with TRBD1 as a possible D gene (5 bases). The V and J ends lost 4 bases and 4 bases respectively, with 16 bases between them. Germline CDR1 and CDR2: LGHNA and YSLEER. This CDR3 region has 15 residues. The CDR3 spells CASSRLGDAPYGYTF. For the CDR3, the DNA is TGCGCCAGCAGCCGATTAGGGGACGCCCCCTATGGCTACACCTTC.

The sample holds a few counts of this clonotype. The CDR3 is CASSPDRSTPHSEQYV. The CDR3 nucleotides read TGTGCCAGCTCACCCGATAGGAGCACACCTCATTCTGAGCAGTACGTC. The gene calls are TRBV18 and TRBJ2-7; D gene uncertain. The V and J ends lost 3 bases and 7 bases respectively, with 22 bases between them. The CDR3 covers 16 residues. Germline V gene lookup returns CDR1 KGHSH and CDR2 LQKENI.

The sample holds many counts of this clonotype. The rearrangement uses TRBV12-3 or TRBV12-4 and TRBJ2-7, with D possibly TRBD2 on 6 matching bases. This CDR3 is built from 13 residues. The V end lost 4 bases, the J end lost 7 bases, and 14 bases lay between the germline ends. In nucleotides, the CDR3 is TGTGCCAGCAGTTCCCGACTAGGAGGGGAGCAGTACTTC. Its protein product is CASSSRLGGEQYF.

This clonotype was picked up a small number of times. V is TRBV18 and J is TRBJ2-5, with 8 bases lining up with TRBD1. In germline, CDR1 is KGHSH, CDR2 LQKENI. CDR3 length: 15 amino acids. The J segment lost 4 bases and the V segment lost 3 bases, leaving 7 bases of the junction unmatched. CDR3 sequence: CASSPWTGRPETQYF. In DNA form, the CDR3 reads TGTGCCAGCTCACCTTGGACAGGGAGGCCAGAGACCCAGTACTTC. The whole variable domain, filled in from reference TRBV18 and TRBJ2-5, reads NAGVMQNPRHLVRRRGQEARLRCSPMKGHSHVYWYRQLPEEGLKFMVYLQKENIIDESGMPKERFSAEFPKEGPSILRIQQVVRGDSAAYFCASSPWTGRPETQYFGPGTRLLVL.

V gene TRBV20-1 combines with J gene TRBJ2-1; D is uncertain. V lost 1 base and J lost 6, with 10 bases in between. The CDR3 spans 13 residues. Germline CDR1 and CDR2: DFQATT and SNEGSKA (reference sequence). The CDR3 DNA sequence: TGCAGTGCTAGAGCCCCGAGTTCCAATGAGCAGTTCTTC. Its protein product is CSARAPSSNEQFF.

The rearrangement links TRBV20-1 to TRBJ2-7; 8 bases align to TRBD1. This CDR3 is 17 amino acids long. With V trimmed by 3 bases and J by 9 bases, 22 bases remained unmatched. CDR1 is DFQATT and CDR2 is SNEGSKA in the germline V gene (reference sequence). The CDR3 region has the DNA TGCAGTGCTAGTCGTCCAGGGGGCATCGATTCCTCTTTATGGCAGTACGTC. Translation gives CSASRPGGIDSSLWQYV.

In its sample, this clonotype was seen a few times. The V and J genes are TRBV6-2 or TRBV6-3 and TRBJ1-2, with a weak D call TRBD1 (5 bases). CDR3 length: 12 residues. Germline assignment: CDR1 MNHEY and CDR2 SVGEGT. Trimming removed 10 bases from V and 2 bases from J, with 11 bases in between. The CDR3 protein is CATGGFNYGYTF. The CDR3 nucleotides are TGTGCCACCGGGGGATTCAACTATGGCTACACCTTC.

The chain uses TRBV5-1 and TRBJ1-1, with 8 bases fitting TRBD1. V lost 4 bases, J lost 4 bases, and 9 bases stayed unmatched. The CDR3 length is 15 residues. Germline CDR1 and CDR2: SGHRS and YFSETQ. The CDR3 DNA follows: TGCGCCAGCAGCGACGGACAGGGCGGGGCCACTGAAGCTTTCTTT. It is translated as CASSDGQGGATEAFF.

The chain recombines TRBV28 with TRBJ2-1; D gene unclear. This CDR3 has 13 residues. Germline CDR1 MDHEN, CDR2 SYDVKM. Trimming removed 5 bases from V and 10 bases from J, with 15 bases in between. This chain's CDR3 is CASSTLTPREQFF. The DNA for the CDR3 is TGTGCCAGCAGTACCTTAACCCCCAGGGAGCAGTTCTTC.

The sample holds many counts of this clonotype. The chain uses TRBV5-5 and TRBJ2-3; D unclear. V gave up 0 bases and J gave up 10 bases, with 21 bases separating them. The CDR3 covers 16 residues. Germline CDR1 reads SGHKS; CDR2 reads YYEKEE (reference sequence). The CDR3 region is CASSLDDGRVEAAQYF. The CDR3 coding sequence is TGTGCCAGCAGCTTGGATGACGGCCGTGTCGAGGCGGCGCAGTATTTT.

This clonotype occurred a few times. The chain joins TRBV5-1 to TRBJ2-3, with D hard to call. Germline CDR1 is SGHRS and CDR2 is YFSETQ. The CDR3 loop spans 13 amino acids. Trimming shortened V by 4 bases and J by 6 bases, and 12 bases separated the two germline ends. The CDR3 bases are TGCGCCAGCAGCCCTATGACGCCCGATACGCAGTATTTT. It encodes CASSPMTPDTQYF.

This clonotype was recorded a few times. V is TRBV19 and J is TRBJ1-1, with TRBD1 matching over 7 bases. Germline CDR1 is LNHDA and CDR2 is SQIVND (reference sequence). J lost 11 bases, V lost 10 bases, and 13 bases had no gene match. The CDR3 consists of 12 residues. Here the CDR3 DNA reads TGTGCCACCGCGGACAGGCCGACGGGGGCTTTCTTT. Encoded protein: CATADRPTGAFF.